This T cell receptor beta chain was sequenced for a study of CD4+ T cells in melanoma. Sequencing used immunoSEQ multiplex PCR; TCRdb keeps in-frame clones, though not all of them. The sample yields some 110,000 clones, 80% to 95% seen once. Germline V gene data show CDR1 as SNHLY and CDR2 as FYNNEI. Trimming stripped 8 bases from V and 2 bases from J, with 13 bases between. The CDR3 covers 14 residues. This chain connects TRBV2 to TRBJ1-3; D is uncertain. Sequenced input: peripheral blood. The sequence was obtained from a human donor with melanoma. CDR3 loop: CASSRERPGNTIYF. CDR3 DNA: TGTGCCAGCTCCCGTGAGCGGCCTGGAAACACCATATATTTT. The full variable domain, with the rest looked up from reference TRBV2 and TRBJ1-3, is EPEVTQTPSHQVTQMGQEVILRCVPISNHLYFYWYRQILGQKVEFLVSFYNNEISEKSEIFDDQFSVERPDGSNFTLKIRSTKLEDSAMYFCASSRERPGNTIYFGEGSWLTVV.